This T cell receptor (beta chain) was obtained from a study of T cell responses to AZD1222 COVID-19 vaccine. Notes on the study in general: There were mostly white British donors and more females than males, and clonal diversity was possibly underestimated.

The CDR3 has 13 amino acids. Trimming took off 6 bases at V and 2 bases at J, with 7 bases between the two ends. Clones were read by immunoSEQ multiplex PCR, and TCRdb kept only the in-frame ones, dropping some. Here the sample spans over 110,000 clones, 80% to 95% being singletons. A note on this clone: Antigen unknown.

The material was peripheral blood, obtained on day 0 of AZD1222 vaccination. This TCR came from an adult in good health. The chain uses TRBV23-1 and TRBJ2-2; D unclear. TRBV23-1 qualifies as an ORF whose function is uncertain. CDR3 DNA: TGCGCCAGCAGCCTTTTCAACACCGGGGAGCTGTTTTTT. Encoded protein: CASSLFNTGELFF.